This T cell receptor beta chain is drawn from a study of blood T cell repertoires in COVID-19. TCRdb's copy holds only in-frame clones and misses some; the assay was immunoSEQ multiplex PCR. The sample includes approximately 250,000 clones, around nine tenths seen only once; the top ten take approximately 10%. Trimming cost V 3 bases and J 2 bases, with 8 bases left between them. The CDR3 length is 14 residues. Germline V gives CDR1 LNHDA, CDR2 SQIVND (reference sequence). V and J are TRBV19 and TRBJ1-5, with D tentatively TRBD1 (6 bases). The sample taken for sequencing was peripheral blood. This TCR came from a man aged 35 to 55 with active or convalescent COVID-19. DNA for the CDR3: TGTGCCAGTAGTATTAACAGGGGCAATCAGCCCCAGCATTTT. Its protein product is CASSINRGNQPQHF.